A single sample is the source of the 27 T cell receptor beta chains below, sequenced in a study of T-cell reconstitution after alpha-beta-depleted transplantation in children. Unique molecular identifiers were used to barcode this TCRbeta library. TCRdb reprocessed the PCR reads with MiXCR, giving one entry per CDR3 protein. The table includes around 450,000 distinct CDR3 sequences, roughly 17% detected once. The starting material was PBMCs, mostly from graft donor cells, obtained 360 days after TCRalphabeta/CD19-depleted stem cell transplant. The origin of the receptors is a boy under two years old who had a stem cell transplant for Wiskott-Aldrich syndrome, so the T cells may come from the graft donor.

This clonotype has only a few counts. The CDR3 DNA follows: TGTGCCAGCAGTTTAGGGGACAGGGATTACAATGAGCAGTTCTTC. This sequence encodes CASSLGDRDYNEQFF. V gene TRBV12-3 or TRBV12-4 combines with J gene TRBJ2-1, with 9 positions matching TRBD1. Trimming cost V 1 base and J 4 bases; bases outside gene matches: 2. The CDR3 covers 15 residues.

The chain links TRBV20-1 to TRBJ2-4; unclear D gene. This CDR3 comprises 11 residues. The V gene's germline CDR1 is DFQATT and CDR2 SNEGSKA (reference sequence). V gave up 4 bases and J gave up 10 bases, with 11 bases separating them. CDR3 bases: TGCAGTGCTAACGCCCTCGGGATTCAGTACTTC. Protein: CSANALGIQYF.

This chain joins TRBV25-1 and TRBJ2-2; unclear D gene. The CDR3 runs to 14 residues. CDR1 is MGHDK, CDR2 SYGVNS, per germline. Trimming took off 0 bases at V and 3 bases at J, with 5 bases between the two ends. CDR3 in DNA: TGTGCCAGCAGTGAATACGGATACACCGGGGAGCTGTTTTTT. Amino acids: CASSEYGYTGELFF.

This clonotype was seen more than once but under ten times. V usage is TRBV12-3 or TRBV12-4 and J usage is TRBJ1-3; D gene ambiguous. The CDR3 spans 17 residues. The V gene lost 5 bases and the J gene lost 0 bases, with 17 bases spanning the gap. CDR3 residues: CASSPPDRGSSGNTIYF. CDR3 bases: TGTGCCAGCAGTCCACCGGACCGGGGAAGCTCTGGAAACACCATATATTTT.

This chain joins TRBV19 and TRBJ2-1; D gene uncertain. CDR1 and CDR2 from the germline V gene are LNHDA and SQIVND (reference sequence). The length of the CDR3 is 15 residues. Trimming took 6 bases from V and 7 from J, leaving 19 bases between them. The CDR3 bases are TGTGCCAGTAGCCTCAGAGCCGGGTCTTTGAATGAGCAGTTCTTC. It translates to CASSLRAGSLNEQFF.

The V call is TRBV7-9, the J call TRBJ1-1; no firm D call. Germline-derived CDR1 and CDR2 are SEHNR and FQNEAQ (reference sequence). V dropped 0 bases and J dropped 6 bases, with 11 bases sitting between them. The CDR3 has 14 residues. The CDR3 protein is CASSLASPSPEAFF. In nucleotides, the CDR3 is TGTGCCAGCAGCTTAGCAAGCCCCTCCCCTGAAGCTTTCTTT.

The chain combines TRBV4-2 with TRBJ2-6; 7 bases map to TRBD1. Germline V lookup: CDR1 LGHNA, CDR2 YNFKEQ. The CDR3 contains 22 residues. The V gene end was trimmed by 1 base and the J gene end by 0 bases; junction bases not matched to a gene: 18. DNA of the CDR3: TGTGCCAGCAGCCAAGGCCTTCTTATCACCGGGACAGCGGACTCTGGGGCCAACGTCCTGACTTTC. This sequence encodes CASSQGLLITGTADSGANVLTF.

CDR3 nucleotide sequence: TGTGCCAGCAGTGAATCAGTCCCCTACGAGCAGTACTTC. It translates to CASSESVPYEQYF. The genes are TRBV25-1 and TRBJ2-7; D gene ambiguous. The CDR3 runs to 13 residues. Trimming stripped 1 base from V and 2 bases from J, with 6 bases between. Germline values: CDR1 MGHDK, CDR2 SYGVNS.

V is TRBV6-5 and J is TRBJ2-4, with 8 positions matching TRBD1. Germline CDR1 MNHEY, CDR2 SVGAGI. The V segment lost 4 bases and the J segment 0 bases; nucleotides outside the gene matches: 8. This CDR3 spans 17 amino acids. CDR3 amino acids: CASSWPRTGLAKNIQYF. The CDR3 DNA sequence: TGTGCCAGCAGTTGGCCTCGGACAGGGCTAGCCAAAAACATTCAGTACTTC.

The genes are TRBV29-1 and TRBJ1-1, with D perhaps matching TRBD1 (5 bases). The V end was cut by 2 bases, the J end by 5 bases, with 12 bases between. The CDR3 runs 13 residues. In germline, CDR1 is SQVTM, CDR2 ANQGSEA. The CDR3: CSVEKGIGTEAFF. CDR3 DNA sequence: TGCAGCGTTGAAAAGGGGATCGGAACTGAAGCTTTCTTT.

This clonotype was counted only a few times. V and J are TRBV24-1 and TRBJ2-5, with D possibly TRBD2 on 6 matching bases. CDR1 and CDR2 from the germline V gene are KGHDR and SFDVKD. The CDR3 extends over 16 amino acids. Trimming took off 0 bases at V and 5 bases at J, with 15 bases between the two ends. This chain's CDR3 is CATSDLRRDSRETQYF. CDR3 bases: TGTGCCACCAGTGATTTGAGGAGGGACTCGCGTGAGACCCAGTACTTC.

This clonotype was counted at least ten times. V and J are TRBV10-3 and TRBJ2-3; TRBD2 matches at 9 bases. Trimming cost V 9 bases and J 3 bases; bases outside gene matches: 10. Per germline, CDR1 ENHRY and CDR2 SYGVKD. This CDR3 has 15 amino acids. DNA of the CDR3: TGTGCCATTAAGAAGGCGGGAGGGCCAACAGATACGCAGTATTTT. It yields the protein CAIKKAGGPTDTQYF.

This clonotype appeared a few times. This chain links TRBV24-1 with TRBJ2-5; D might be TRBD2 (5 bases). Between the trimmed V and J ends, which lost 9 bases and 4 bases, there was a span of 14 bases. Germline CDR1 KGHDR, CDR2 SFDVKD. The CDR3 runs to 13 residues. CDR3 loop: CATATGRRETQYF. The DNA for the CDR3 is TGTGCCACCGCGACGGGAAGGAGAGAGACCCAGTACTTC.

J is TRBJ2-3 and V is TRBV2; TRBD1 agrees at 7 bases. The ends lost 1 base at V and 9 bases at J; junction bases unmatched: 13. The CDR3 loop spans 16 amino acids. Germline V CDR1 and CDR2: SNHLY, FYNNEI. The CDR3 region has the DNA TGTGCCAGCAGTGAAGAGGACAGGCCCTCCCCCATGACGCAGTATTTT. It encodes CASSEEDRPSPMTQYF.

The rearrangement joins TRBV19 to TRBJ2-5, with 7 bases identical to TRBD1. The CDR3 length is 16 residues. J lost 5 bases, V lost 3 bases, and 12 bases had no gene match. Germline V gene data show CDR1 as LNHDA and CDR2 as SQIVND (reference sequence). Here the CDR3 reads CASSIWGQSEGETQYF. The CDR3 bases are TGTGCCAGTAGTATTTGGGGACAGTCCGAGGGGGAGACCCAGTACTTC.

This clonotype was found a few times. The chain is built from TRBV19 and TRBJ2-1, with D tentatively TRBD1 or TRBD2 (5 bases each). The CDR3 spans 10 residues. Germline V gene data show CDR1 as LNHDA and CDR2 as SQIVND (reference sequence). The V end lost 10 bases, the J end lost 9 bases, and 10 bases lay between the germline ends. CDR3 nucleotides: TGTGCCACCCGGGGCGTTGAGCAGTTCTTC. It codes for CATRGVEQFF. The full variable domain, its missing parts supplied by reference TRBV19 and TRBJ2-1, is DGGITQSPKYLFRKEGQNVTLSCEQNLNHDAMYWYRQDPGQGLRLIYYSQIVNDFQKGDIAEGYSVSREKKESFPLTVTSAQKNPTAFYLCATRGVEQFFGPGTRLTVL.

This clonotype has just a few counts. The V gene is TRBV9, the J gene TRBJ2-1; D is uncertain. V was shortened by 0 bases and J by 11 bases, with 15 bases between the two germline ends. The CDR3 loop spans 14 amino acids. Germline loops: CDR1 SGDLS, CDR2 YYNGEE. The CDR3 DNA reads TGTGCCAGCAGCGTAGCTTCCCTAGGCCCGAAGCAGTTCTTC. Residues: CASSVASLGPKQFF.

This chain links TRBV3-1 with TRBJ2-2; D unclear. Trimming shortened V by 6 bases and J by 2 bases, and 7 bases separated the two germline ends. Germline CDR1 is LGHDT and CDR2 is YNNKEL (reference sequence). CDR3 length: 13 residues. The CDR3 is CASRVRNTGELFF. The CDR3 bases are TGTGCCAGCAGGGTGCGAAACACCGGGGAGCTGTTTTTT.

This clonotype came up a few times. The gene calls are TRBV7-8 and TRBJ1-5, with 7 bases lining up with TRBD1. The CDR3 sequence is 15 residues long. Germline CDR1 and CDR2: SGHVS and FQNEAQ. V gave up 1 base and J gave up 3 bases; unmatched junction bases: 3. The CDR3 loop is CASSLVRGINQPQHF. CDR3 DNA: TGTGCCAGCAGCTTAGTCAGGGGGATCAATCAGCCCCAGCATTTT. The whole variable domain, filled in from reference TRBV7-8 and TRBJ1-5, reads GAGVSQSPRYKVAKRGQDVALRCDPISGHVSLFWYQQALGQGPEFLTYFQNEAQLDKSGLPSDRFFAERPEGSVSTLKIQRTQQEDSAVYLCASSLVRGINQPQHFGDGTRLSIL.

The V and J genes are TRBV13 and TRBJ1-1; D may be TRBD1 (6 bases). The V end lost 4 bases, the J end lost 3 bases, and 12 bases lay between the germline ends. The CDR3 is 14 residues long. From germline, CDR1 is PRHDT and CDR2 FYEKMQ (reference sequence). The CDR3 DNA reads TGTGCCAGCAGCTACCGGGGGCTGTACACTGAAGCTTTCTTT. Translated, it gives CASSYRGLYTEAFF.

This clonotype was detected a few times. This chain joins TRBV7-9 and TRBJ2-5; TRBD2 agrees at 8 bases. V dropped 3 bases and J dropped 9; count of bases not matched to a gene: 9. Per the germline V gene, CDR1 is SEHNR and CDR2 is FQNEAQ (reference sequence). CDR3 length equals 14 residues. Written as DNA, the CDR3 is TGTGCCAGCAGCTTTGCACTAGCGGATAGAGCCCAGTACTTC. Its translation is CASSFALADRAQYF.

There are a few counts of this clonotype. The chain carries TRBV20-1 and TRBJ2-3, with TRBD2 matching 14 bases. Germline CDR1 and CDR2: DFQATT and SNEGSKA (reference sequence). CDR3 length: 16 amino acids. V shed 6 bases and J 3 bases; nucleotides not matched to a gene: 8. The CDR3 region is CSAQGLAGARTDTQYF. CDR3 nucleotide sequence: TGCAGTGCCCAGGGACTAGCGGGAGCTCGAACAGATACGCAGTATTTT.

The V and J genes are TRBV27 and TRBJ2-2; TRBD1 agrees at 9 bases. Trimming took 3 bases from V and 2 from J; bases not matched to a gene: 10. Per the germline V gene, CDR1 is MNHEY and CDR2 is SMNVEV (reference sequence). The CDR3 length is 18 residues. This chain's CDR3 is CASSFEHRGPLNTGELFF. CDR3 DNA sequence: TGTGCCAGCAGTTTTGAGCACAGGGGGCCCCTAAACACCGGGGAGCTGTTTTTT.

This chain joins TRBV28 and TRBJ1-1, with 9 bases fitting TRBD1. The V gene end was trimmed by 1 base and the J gene end by 4 bases; junction bases not matched to a gene: 7. In germline, CDR1 is MDHEN, CDR2 SYDVKM. This CDR3 is built from 16 residues. The CDR3 nucleotides are TGTGCCAGCAGTTTATTAGGGGACAGGGTGTCCACTGAAGCTTTCTTT. This encodes CASSLLGDRVSTEAFF.

In this sample, this clonotype turned up a few times. V usage is TRBV5-1 and J usage is TRBJ2-3; 12 bases align to TRBD2. The CDR3 contains 15 residues. Trimming cost V 4 bases and J 3 bases; bases outside gene matches: 3. Germline CDR1 SGHRS, CDR2 YFSETQ. The CDR3 region is CASSGLAGGTDTQYF. The CDR3 bases are TGCGCCAGCAGCGGCCTAGCGGGAGGGACAGATACGCAGTATTTT.

The V and J genes are TRBV4-1 and TRBJ1-1, with 9 bases lining up with TRBD1. The ends lost 5 bases at V and 5 bases at J; junction bases unmatched: 9. This CDR3 region has 15 residues. Germline values: CDR1 MGHRA, CDR2 YSYEKL. CDR3 nucleotides: TGCGCCAGCAGCGTCCGGGACAGGGAGGGGACTGAAGCTTTCTTT. It translates to CASSVRDREGTEAFF.

V is TRBV24-1 and J is TRBJ2-7; a weak D match, TRBD2 (5 bases). This CDR3 contains 16 residues. CDR1 is KGHDR and CDR2 is SFDVKD in the germline V gene. The V end lost 0 bases, the J end lost 2 bases, and 13 bases lay between the germline ends. CDR3 residues: CATSDLQRDGTYEQYF. The CDR3 DNA reads TGTGCCACCAGTGATTTGCAGAGGGATGGGACCTACGAGCAGTACTTC.